Below are 23 T cell receptor beta chains sequenced from a single sample in a study of blood T cell repertoires in COVID-19. Clones were sequenced by immunoSEQ multiplex PCR, and TCRdb holds only the in-frame ones, with some missing. The sample carries under 30,000 clones, approximately 96% recorded once. The material sequenced was peripheral blood. These receptors were collected from a human donor with active COVID-19. The donor label of this sample is uncertain.

V and J are TRBV4-2 and TRBJ2-5, with D maybe TRBD1 (5 bases). Looked up from germline, CDR1 is LGHNA and CDR2 is YNFKEQ. This CDR3 region has 16 residues. V lost 4 bases and J 0 bases, leaving 15 bases between the germline ends. The CDR3: CASSRRGPRYQETQYF. The DNA for the CDR3 is TGTGCCAGCAGCCGAAGGGGCCCTAGGTACCAAGAGACCCAGTACTTC.

V and J are TRBV9 and TRBJ2-1; 7 nucleotides align to TRBD1. V shed 3 bases and J 5 bases; nucleotides not matched to a gene: 8. CDR1 and CDR2 from the germline V gene are SGDLS and YYNGEE. CDR3 length: 15 residues. CDR3 residues: CASSGQGRSDNEQFF. DNA of the CDR3: TGTGCCAGCAGCGGACAGGGCAGGTCGGACAATGAGCAGTTCTTC.

The chain carries TRBV7-9 and TRBJ2-7; 10 bases match TRBD1. V gave up 5 bases and J gave up 3 bases; unmatched junction bases: 4. CDR1 SEHNR and CDR2 FQNEAQ come from the germline V gene (reference sequence). The CDR3 is 14 amino acids. This CDR3 is CASSGDRGLYEQYF. CDR3 DNA sequence: TGTGCCAGCAGCGGAGACAGGGGGCTCTACGAGCAGTACTTC.

This rearrangement joins TRBV6-5 to TRBJ2-7; D might be TRBD1 (5 bases). V shed 2 bases and J shed 0 bases, with 11 bases lying between them. This CDR3 is 15 amino acids long. CDR1 and CDR2 from the germline V gene are MNHEY and SVGAGI. Written as DNA, the CDR3 is TGTGCCAGCAGTTACAGGGGTTCTAGCTCCTACGAGCAGTACTTC. Translation: CASSYRGSSSYEQYF.

This chain links TRBV7-9 with TRBJ1-1, with TRBD1 matching 12 bases. This CDR3 has 17 amino acids. V trimming: 3 bases; J trimming: 5 bases; junction bases outside the gene matches: 10. Germline V gene lookup returns CDR1 SEHNR and CDR2 FQNEAQ (reference sequence). The CDR3 here is CASSLAPGQGAGTEAFF. CDR3 bases: TGTGCCAGCAGCTTGGCCCCGGGACAGGGGGCGGGAACTGAAGCTTTCTTT.

This clone was seen just once. The V call is TRBV10-2, the J call TRBJ2-1, with 7 bases aligning to TRBD1. The trim removed 2 bases at V and 0 bases at J, leaving 4 bases unmatched. The CDR3 runs to 16 residues. Germline assignment: CDR1 WSHSY and CDR2 SAAADI. As DNA, the CDR3 is TGCGCCAGCAGTGAGCAGGCAGGGGGCTCCTACAATGAGCAGTTCTTC. This sequence encodes CASSEQAGGSYNEQFF.

The chain recombines TRBV11-2 with TRBJ2-7; 8 bases are a match to TRBD2. The CDR3 runs 16 residues. V gave up 2 bases and J gave up 2 bases; unmatched junction bases: 8. Germline CDR1 reads SGHAT; CDR2 reads FQNNGV. In DNA form, the CDR3 reads TGTGCCAGCAGCTTATCCGGAGCGGGAGTAACCTACGAGCAGTACTTC. The encoded protein is CASSLSGAGVTYEQYF.

The rearrangement joins TRBV21-1 to TRBJ2-7; TRBD1, the table's D call, was not compared with the DNA. TRBV21-1 is designated a pseudogene. This CDR3 has 12 residues. CDR3 bases: TGTGCCAGCAGCGGACAGGGCGACGAGCAGTACTTC. It codes for CASSGQGDEQYF.

The chain joins TRBV28 to TRBJ1-2, with 9 bases lining up with TRBD1. The CDR3 is 13 amino acids. Germline V gene lookup returns CDR1 MDHEN and CDR2 SYDVKM. The V segment lost 10 bases and the J segment 6 bases; nucleotides outside the gene matches: 9. This CDR3 reads CANRDRATDGYTF. The CDR3 nucleotides read TGTGCCAACCGGGACAGGGCAACGGATGGCTACACCTTC.

The chain couples TRBV5-5 to TRBJ2-7, with 12 bases identical to TRBD2. CDR3 length equals 15 residues. Losses at the gene ends were 0 bases for V and 3 bases for J; bases not matched to a gene: 1. In germline, CDR1 is SGHKS, CDR2 YYEKEE (reference sequence). The CDR3: CASSLVLAGGYEQYF. The CDR3 region has the DNA TGTGCCAGCAGCTTGGTACTAGCGGGAGGCTACGAGCAGTACTTC.

The V gene is TRBV4-1, the J gene TRBJ2-1; 9 bases are shared with TRBD1. Germline loops: CDR1 MGHRA, CDR2 YSYEKL. This CDR3 has 15 amino acids. The ends lost 6 bases at V and 5 bases at J; junction bases unmatched: 8. This chain's CDR3 is CASRPHGTGNNEQFF. Here the CDR3 DNA reads TGCGCCAGCAGACCACACGGGACAGGGAACAATGAGCAGTTCTTC.

The chain couples TRBV2 to TRBJ1-5; weak D call: TRBD1 (6 bases). The CDR3 loop spans 15 amino acids. Trimming removed 6 bases from V and 5 bases from J, with 17 bases in between. Per the germline V gene, CDR1 is SNHLY and CDR2 is FYNNEI. CDR3 loop: CASSGPGGSDQPQHF. In DNA, the CDR3 is TGTGCCAGCAGCGGCCCGGGGGGCAGTGATCAGCCCCAGCATTTT. The variable domain in full, with the rest retrieved from reference TRBV2 and TRBJ1-5, is EPEVTQTPSHQVTQMGQEVILRCVPISNHLYFYWYRQILGQKVEFLVSFYNNEISEKSEIFDDQFSVERPDGSNFTLKIRSTKLEDSAMYFCASSGPGGSDQPQHFGDGTRLSIL.

V is TRBV4-1 and J is TRBJ1-5; tentatively, D is TRBD1 (6 bases). The germline gives CDR1 MGHRA, CDR2 YSYEKL. V lost 4 bases and J lost 3, with 7 bases in between. This CDR3 is 13 amino acids long. CDR3 bases: TGCGCCAGCAGCCGACAGGTCAATCAGCCCCAGCATTTT. Its protein product is CASSRQVNQPQHF.

The chain has TRBV4-2 and TRBJ1-4, with TRBD1 as a possible D gene (6 bases). Deletions cut 3 bases from V and 10 bases from J, with 6 bases between. Per the germline V gene, CDR1 is LGHNA and CDR2 is YNFKEQ. This CDR3 comprises 11 residues. CDR3 nucleotides: TGTGCCAGCAGCCAGGACAGAAAACTGTTTTTT. Translated: CASSQDRKLFF.

The chain couples TRBV7-2 to TRBJ2-1; 14 bases are a match to TRBD2. Trimming removed 1 base from V and 3 bases from J; junction bases left unmatched: 5. This CDR3 is 18 amino acids long. The germline V gene has CDR1 SGHTA and CDR2 FQGNSA. The CDR3 reads CASSLEGTSGRFYNEQFF. The CDR3 DNA reads TGTGCCAGCAGCTTAGAGGGGACTAGCGGGAGATTCTACAATGAGCAGTTCTTC.

The V and J genes are TRBV7-9 and TRBJ2-7, with 8 bases lining up with TRBD1. The CDR3 covers 14 residues. With 8 bases clipped from V and 4 bases from J, the junction kept 10 bases outside the gene matches. Germline assignment: CDR1 SEHNR and CDR2 FQNEAQ (reference sequence). CDR3 sequence (DNA): TGTGCCAGCGGGGCCTCAGGGGGCGGATACGAGCAGTACTTC. This encodes CASGASGGGYEQYF.

V gene TRBV5-8 combines with J gene TRBJ1-1; D ambiguous. The germline V gene has CDR1 SGHTS and CDR2 YDEGEE. Trimming took off 0 bases at V and 4 bases at J, with 7 bases between the two ends. The CDR3 is 13 residues long. This CDR3 is CASSLDSVTEAFF. CDR3 DNA sequence: TGTGCCAGCAGCTTGGACTCCGTCACTGAAGCTTTCTTT.

The rearrangement joins TRBV6-5 to TRBJ1-6, with D tentatively TRBD1 (5 bases). CDR1 is MNHEY and CDR2 is SVGAGI in the germline V gene. Trimming shortened V by 2 bases and J by 6 bases, and 8 bases separated the two germline ends. The CDR3 is made up of 14 amino acids. The CDR3 spells CASSYRGGNSPLHF. The CDR3 nucleotides read TGTGCCAGCAGTTACAGGGGTGGTAATTCACCCCTCCACTTT.

This rearrangement joins TRBV15 to TRBJ2-5; 7 bases match TRBD1. V trimming: 5 bases; J trimming: 2 bases; junction bases outside the gene matches: 5. The germline CDR1 and CDR2 sequences are LNHNV and YYDKDF (reference sequence). The CDR3 covers 14 residues. The DNA of the CDR3 is TGTGCCACCAGCGGTAAGGGGGCTCAAGAGACCCAGTACTTC. Translation gives CATSGKGAQETQYF. Looking up the rest from reference TRBV15 and TRBJ2-5 gives the full variable domain: DAMVIQNPRYQVTQFGKPVTLSCSQTLNHNVMYWYQQKSSQAPKLLFHYYDKDFNNEADTPDNFQSRRPNTSFCFLDIRSPGLGDTAMYLCATSGKGAQETQYFGPGTRLLVL.

The chain combines TRBV11-2 with TRBJ2-7, with D perhaps TRBD1 (6 bases). The CDR3 length is 13 residues. V dropped 4 bases and J dropped 3 bases, with 10 bases sitting between them. Germline V CDR1 and CDR2: SGHAT, FQNNGV. The CDR3 is CASSSPQGYEQYF. The CDR3, as DNA: TGTGCCAGCAGCTCTCCACAGGGCTACGAGCAGTACTTC.

The chain is built from TRBV28 and TRBJ2-3; D unresolved. The CDR3 has 16 amino acids. The germline V gene has CDR1 MDHEN and CDR2 SYDVKM. V lost 6 bases and J lost 0, with 16 bases in between. The chain's CDR3 is CASRSKNAHSTDTQYF. The CDR3 DNA sequence: TGTGCCAGCAGAAGCAAAAATGCGCATAGCACAGATACGCAGTATTTT.

The chain carries TRBV19 and TRBJ2-1; 7 positions match TRBD2. Trimming took 6 bases from V and 9 from J; bases not matched to a gene: 5. The CDR3 has 12 amino acids. The V gene's germline CDR1 is LNHDA and CDR2 SQIVND (reference sequence). CDR3 sequence: CASSKGGVEQFF. CDR3 sequence (DNA): TGTGCCAGTAGCAAGGGAGGGGTTGAGCAGTTCTTC.

The chain has TRBV5-4 and TRBJ1-1; 9 positions agree with TRBD1. Unmatched junction bases numbered 8, after V lost 4 bases and J lost 4 bases. The CDR3 consists of 15 residues. Per germline, CDR1 SGHNT and CDR2 YYREEE (reference sequence). CDR3 in DNA: TGTGCCAGCAGCCCTCTTACAGGGGGCGGCACTGAAGCTTTCTTT. It translates to CASSPLTGGGTEAFF.